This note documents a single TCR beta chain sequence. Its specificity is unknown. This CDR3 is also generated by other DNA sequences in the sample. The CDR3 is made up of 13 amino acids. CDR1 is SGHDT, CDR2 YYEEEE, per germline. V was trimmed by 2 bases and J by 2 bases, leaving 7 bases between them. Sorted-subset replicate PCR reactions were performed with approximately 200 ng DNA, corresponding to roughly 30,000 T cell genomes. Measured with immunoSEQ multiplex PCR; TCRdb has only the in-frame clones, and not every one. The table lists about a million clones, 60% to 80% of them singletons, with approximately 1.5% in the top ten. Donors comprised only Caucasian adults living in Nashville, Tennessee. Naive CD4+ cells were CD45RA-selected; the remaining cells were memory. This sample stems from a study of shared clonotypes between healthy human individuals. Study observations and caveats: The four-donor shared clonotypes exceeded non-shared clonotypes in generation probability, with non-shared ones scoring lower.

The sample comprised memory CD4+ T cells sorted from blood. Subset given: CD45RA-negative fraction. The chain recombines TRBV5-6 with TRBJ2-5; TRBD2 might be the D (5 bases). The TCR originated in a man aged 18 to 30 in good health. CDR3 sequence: CASSLGGQETQYF. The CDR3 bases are TGTGCCAGCAGCTTAGGAGGACAAGAGACCCAGTACTTC.